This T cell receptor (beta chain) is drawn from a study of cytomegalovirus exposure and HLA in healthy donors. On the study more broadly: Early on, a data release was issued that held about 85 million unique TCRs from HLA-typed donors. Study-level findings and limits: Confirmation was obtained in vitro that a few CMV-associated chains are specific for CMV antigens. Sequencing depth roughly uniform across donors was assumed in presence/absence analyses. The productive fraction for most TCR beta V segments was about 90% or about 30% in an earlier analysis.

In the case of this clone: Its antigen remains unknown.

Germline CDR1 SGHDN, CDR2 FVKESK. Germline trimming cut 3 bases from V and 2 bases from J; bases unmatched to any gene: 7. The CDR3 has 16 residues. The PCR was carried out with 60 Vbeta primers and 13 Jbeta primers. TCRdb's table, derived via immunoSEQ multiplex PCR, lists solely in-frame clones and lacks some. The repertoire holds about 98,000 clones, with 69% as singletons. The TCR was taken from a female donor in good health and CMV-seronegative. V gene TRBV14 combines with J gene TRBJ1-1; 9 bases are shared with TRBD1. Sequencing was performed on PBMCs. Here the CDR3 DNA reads TGTGCCAGCAGCCATCATATGGGACAGGGTAACACTGAAGCTTTCTTT. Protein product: CASSHHMGQGNTEAFF.